This TCR beta chain originates from a study of OX40 agonist ivuxolimab in advanced cancers. For the study in its entirety: Ivuxolimab, which targeted the costimulatory receptor OX40 (CD134), was an agonistic, fully human IgG2 monoclonal antibody. Patients were allowed to have had prior anti-PD-1, anti-PD-L1 or anti-CTLA-4 therapy, and approximately 40% of the dose-escalation patients had been treated with checkpoint inhibitors. In the dose-escalation cohort, around four fifths of patients were male, and the mean age was approximately 55 years, with a range of roughly 20 to 79. Peripheral TCRbeta sequencing aimed to test whether ivuxolimab altered TCR sequence diversity and caused clonal T-cell expansion. Partial responses occurred in three dose-escalation patients, of whom one had hepatocellular carcinoma and two had cutaneous melanoma. The paper reports the monotherapy dose-escalation portion (N ≈ 50 patients) of the phase I ivuxolimab trial. Of the approximately 54 dose-escalation patients, hepatocellular carcinoma was present in around 20, melanoma in around 15, renal cell carcinoma in 9 and head and neck cancer in 9. Intravenous ivuxolimab was administered to patients every 2 weeks at six dose levels: 0.01, 0.1, 0.3, 1.5, 3 and 10 mg/kg.

The trial excluded patients who had a history of autoimmune disease or were on systemic immunosuppression. Peripheral blood for TCR sequencing was collected from all dose cohorts at baseline, on cycle 4 day 1, and on cycle 7 day 1. Samples came from an open-label, multicenter, first-in-human phase I dose-escalation trial of ivuxolimab. Adults with locally advanced or metastatic melanoma, renal cell carcinoma, hepatocellular carcinoma or head and neck squamous cell carcinoma were enrolled in the trial. Before TCR sequencing, CD4+ T cells and CD8+ T cells were sorted from peripheral blood as separate populations. Genomic DNA was extracted from sorted cells for sequencing of the TCRbeta CDR3 region. The immunoSEQ Assay was used for sequencing of TCRbeta CDR3 regions. In TCRdb, the immuneACCESS table is reduced to in-frame sequences with V and J assigned. These tables do not hold every clone; where another copy was compared, an unresolved V gene accounts for under half, and the others remain unexplained. The sample table records tens of thousands of clones; more than 75% of these occur just once. The ten largest clones capture around 0.34% of the sample.

In this sample, this clone turned up once. Its antigen remains unidentified. Base qualities were left out, and no much larger clone turns up one base away. CDR1 is given as SGHTA and CDR2 as FQGNSA, both from the germline V gene. The CDR3 covers 16 residues, taking in both the cysteine and the phenylalanine. The entry retains the CDR3 DNA only, 48 bases that are in frame from base 1. Relative to germline, V is missing 5 bases and J is missing 8 bases, with 14 bases of the junction outside any gene match. Broader findings and caveats from the paper: In the 0.1-3.0 mg/kg groups, partial responders had among the lowest normalized peripheral clonal expansion, particularly in CD8+ T cells. Antigen specificity was not determined for the clonally expanded peripheral T cells. After ivuxolimab, expanded clones were on average more numerous among CD8+ T cells than among CD4+ T cells. Clonal expansion of both CD4+ and CD8+ blood T cells was observed from baseline to week 6 at doses 0.1 to 3.0 mg/kg. Low levels of normalized T-cell clonal expansion were also seen in some nonresponding patients.

This receptor was identified in an adult with an advanced solid tumor such as melanoma, head and neck, liver or kidney cancer. Sample: CD4+ or CD8+ T cells sorted from blood, taken in a trial of the OX40 agonist ivuxolimab. The chain links TRBV7-2 with TRBJ2-1, with TRBD2 matching 8 junction bases. The CDR3 corresponds to CASSLTPGLGLDEQFF. The DNA sequence is TGTGCCAGCAGCCTAACTCCGGGACTAGGGTTGGATGAGCAGTTCTTC.